The clone carrying this T cell receptor (beta chain) has just a few counts. Its cognate antigen is unknown. The CDR3 covers 15 residues. Germline loops: CDR1 SGHDT, CDR2 YYEEEE. Losses at the gene ends were 4 bases for V and 5 bases for J; bases not matched to a gene: 7. Both 60 Vbeta primers and 13 Jbeta primers went into the PCR. The table came from immunoSEQ multiplex PCR; TCRdb's copy has only in-frame clones and leaves some out. This table has about 140,000 clones, 75% to 85% appearing once. The sample belongs to a study of cytomegalovirus exposure and HLA in healthy donors. Regarding the study as a whole: Trimming of TCR beta V- and J-genes showed a link, identified in a later analysis, to a missense DCLRE1C variant.

The clonotype originates from a man aged 40-55 years in good health and CMV-seronegative. Sequencing was done on a sample of PBMCs. The V call is TRBV5-6, the J call TRBJ1-5; 9 bases are shared with TRBD1. The CDR3, as DNA: TGTGCCAGCAGCACCCGGACAGGGGCAGATCAGCCCCAGCATTTT. Translated, it gives CASSTRTGADQPQHF.